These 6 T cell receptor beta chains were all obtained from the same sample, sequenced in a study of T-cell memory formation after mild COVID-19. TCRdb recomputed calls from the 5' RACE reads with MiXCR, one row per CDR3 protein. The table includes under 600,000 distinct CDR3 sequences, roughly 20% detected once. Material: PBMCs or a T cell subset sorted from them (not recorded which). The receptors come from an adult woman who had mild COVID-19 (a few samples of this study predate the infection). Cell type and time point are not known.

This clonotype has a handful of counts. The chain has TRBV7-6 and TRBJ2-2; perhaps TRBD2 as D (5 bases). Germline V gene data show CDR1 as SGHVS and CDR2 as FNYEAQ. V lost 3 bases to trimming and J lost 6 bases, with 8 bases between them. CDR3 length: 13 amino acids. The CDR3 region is CASSFMGAGELFF. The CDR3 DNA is TGTGCCAGCAGCTTTATGGGAGCCGGGGAGCTGTTTTTT.

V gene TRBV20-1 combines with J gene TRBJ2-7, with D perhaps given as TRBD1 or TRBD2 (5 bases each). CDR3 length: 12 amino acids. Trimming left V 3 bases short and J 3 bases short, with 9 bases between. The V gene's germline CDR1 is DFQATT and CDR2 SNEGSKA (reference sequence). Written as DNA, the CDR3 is TGCAGTGCTAGTGGGGACGGCTACGAGCAGTACTTC. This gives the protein CSASGDGYEQYF.

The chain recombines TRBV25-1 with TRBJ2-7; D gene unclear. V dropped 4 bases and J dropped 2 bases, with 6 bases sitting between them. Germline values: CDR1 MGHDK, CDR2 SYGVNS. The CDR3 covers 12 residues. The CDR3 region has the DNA TGTGCCAGCAGTGTCGAAACCTACGAGCAGTACTTC. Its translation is CASSVETYEQYF.

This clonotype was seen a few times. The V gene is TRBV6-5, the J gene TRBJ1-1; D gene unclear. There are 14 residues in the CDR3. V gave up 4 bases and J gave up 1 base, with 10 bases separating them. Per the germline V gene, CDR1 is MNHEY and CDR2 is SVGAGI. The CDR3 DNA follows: TGTGCCAGCAGTTCCTGGCTAGAGAACACTGAAGCTTTCTTT. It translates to CASSSWLENTEAFF.

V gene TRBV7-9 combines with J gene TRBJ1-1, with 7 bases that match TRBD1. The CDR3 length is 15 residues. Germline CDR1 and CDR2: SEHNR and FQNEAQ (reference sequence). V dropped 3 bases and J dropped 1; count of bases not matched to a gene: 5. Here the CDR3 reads CASSFPPGGNTEAFF. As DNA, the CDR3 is TGTGCCAGCAGCTTTCCCCCAGGGGGGAACACTGAAGCTTTCTTT.

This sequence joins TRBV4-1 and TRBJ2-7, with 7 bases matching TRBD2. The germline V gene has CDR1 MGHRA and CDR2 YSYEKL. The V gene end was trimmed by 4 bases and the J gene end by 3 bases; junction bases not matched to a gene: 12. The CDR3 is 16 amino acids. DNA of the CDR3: TGCGCCAGCAGCCTCAAGTGGGGGGGACTTGGCTACGAGCAGTACTTC. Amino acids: CASSLKWGGLGYEQYF.